Below, 7 T cell receptor beta chains from the same sample are listed, as sequenced in a study of shared clonotypes between healthy human individuals. Clones were sequenced by immunoSEQ multiplex PCR, and TCRdb holds only the in-frame ones, with some missing. The sample consists of 2 million to 3 million clones, over 85% of them appearing once. Sequenced: naive CD4+ T cells from PBMCs. Noted subset: CD45RA+ positively selected. The receptors come from a man aged 18 to 30 in good health. Some clones in this sample may be carry-over from other donors' samples.

This chain links TRBV5-1 with TRBJ1-3; possibly TRBD1 for D (5 bases). Trimming shortened V by 4 bases and J by 2 bases, and 10 bases separated the two germline ends. The CDR3 is 14 residues long. Germline V gene lookup returns CDR1 SGHRS and CDR2 YFSETQ. In DNA form, the CDR3 reads TGCGCCAGCAGCGCCGGGACTACTGGAAACACCATATATTTT. Translation gives CASSAGTTGNTIYF.

The chain combines TRBV6-1 with TRBJ2-7; D is undetermined. V was cut by 8 bases and J by 3 bases, with 8 bases left in between. CDR3 length equals 11 residues. CDR1 and CDR2 from the germline V gene are MNHNS and SASEGT. As DNA, the CDR3 is TGTGCCAGCGTTGGGTACTACGAGCAGTACTTC. It encodes CASVGYYEQYF.

This clone was counted between two and nine times. J is TRBJ1-1 and V is TRBV30; D not resolved. Germline V lookup: CDR1 GTSNPN, CDR2 SVGIG (reference sequence). Between the trimmed V and J ends, which lost 7 bases and 1 base, there was a span of 16 bases. The CDR3 spans 14 residues. The DNA of the CDR3 is TGTGCCTCTAAGAGGGTAGGTTCGAACACTGAAGCTTTCTTT. Its protein product is CASKRVGSNTEAFF.

The J gene is TRBJ2-7, the V gene TRBV28; no definite D call. Germline V gene data show CDR1 as MDHEN and CDR2 as SYDVKM. With 7 bases removed from V and 3 bases from J, the gap between germline ends came to 19 bases. The CDR3 covers 15 residues. The DNA for the CDR3 is TGTGCCAGCACCCCAAGGTGGGTGGGCCTCTACGAGCAGTACTTC. This translates into CASTPRWVGLYEQYF.

The CDR3 DNA sequence: TGTGCCAGCAGTGAACTAGCGGGAGGGCCTTGGGGGGAGACCCAGTACTTC. Its translation is CASSELAGGPWGETQYF. The V call is TRBV2, the J call TRBJ2-5; 12 bases are shared with TRBD2. Germline CDR1 reads SNHLY; CDR2 reads FYNNEI. CDR3 length equals 17 residues. V gave up 2 bases and J gave up 5 bases; unmatched junction bases: 9.

The chain has TRBV10-3 and TRBJ1-5, with D maybe TRBD1 (6 bases). Trimming took 0 bases from V and 2 from J, leaving 14 bases between them. Germline CDR1 is ENHRY and CDR2 is SYGVKD. CDR3 size: 17 residues. The CDR3 DNA reads as TGTGCCATCAGTGAGTCTAGTAACAGGGCCGGCAATCAGCCCCAGCATTTT. As protein: CAISESSNRAGNQPQHF.

This clone was found once. This chain connects TRBV2 to TRBJ2-7; perhaps TRBD1 as D (5 bases). The CDR3 loop spans 14 amino acids. Germline-derived CDR1 and CDR2 are SNHLY and FYNNEI. V lost 5 bases and J lost 0, with 11 bases in between. The CDR3 region is CASSQQGSSYEQYF. The CDR3 bases are TGTGCCAGCAGTCAGCAGGGTAGCTCCTACGAGCAGTACTTC.